Below, 20 T cell receptor beta chains from the same sample are listed, as sequenced in a study of blood T cell repertoires in COVID-19. Sequencing was performed with immunoSEQ multiplex PCR; in TCRdb, only in-frame clones are kept and a portion is missing. The sample includes roughly 210,000 clones, around 87% of them seen just once. The specimen sequenced was PBMCs or T cells enriched from blood (not recorded which). Receptors originate from a man aged 25 to 40 in a cohort exposed to, infected with or recovered from COVID-19 (not recorded which).

The rearrangement joins TRBV28 to TRBJ1-2; 9 bases are a match to TRBD1. The J segment lost 7 bases and the V segment lost 10 bases, leaving 10 bases of the junction unmatched. The CDR3 spans 13 residues. Germline V gene sequence: CDR1 MDHEN, CDR2 SYDVKM. This chain's CDR3 is CAIPGQGLRGYTF. In DNA, the CDR3 is TGTGCCATCCCGGGACAGGGTCTTCGTGGCTACACCTTC.

The V and J genes are TRBV19 and TRBJ1-5; maybe TRBD1 (6 bases). The germline V and J ends were trimmed by 7 bases and 4 bases, with 14 bases remaining between them. Germline V gene sequence: CDR1 LNHDA, CDR2 SQIVND (reference sequence). The CDR3 is made up of 14 amino acids. The CDR3 DNA is TGTGCCAGTAACGCCAGGGGCACGAATCAGCCCCAGCATTTT. Its protein is CASNARGTNQPQHF. The full variable domain, completed using reference TRBV19 and TRBJ1-5, is DGGITQSPKYLFRKEGQNVTLSCEQNLNHDAMYWYRQDPGQGLRLIYYSQIVNDFQKGDIAEGYSVSREKKESFPLTVTSAQKNPTAFYLCASNARGTNQPQHFGDGTRLSIL.

The sample holds one count of this clone. This rearrangement joins TRBV18 to TRBJ2-1; tentatively, D is TRBD1 (6 bases). Trimming took off 3 bases at V and 6 bases at J, with 12 bases between the two ends. CDR1 and CDR2 (germline): KGHSH, LQKENI. The CDR3 has 14 residues. CDR3 residues: CASSPPTGSNEQFF. The CDR3 DNA sequence: TGTGCCAGCTCACCTCCGACAGGAAGCAATGAGCAGTTCTTC. Full variable domain (rest looked up from reference TRBV18 and TRBJ2-1): NAGVMQNPRHLVRRRGQEARLRCSPMKGHSHVYWYRQLPEEGLKFMVYLQKENIIDESGMPKERFSAEFPKEGPSILRIQQVVRGDSAAYFCASSPPTGSNEQFFGPGTRLTVL.

The DNA of the CDR3 is TGTGCCAGCAGTTTGACAGGGGGAATGTTCACTGAAGCTTTCTTT. Amino acids: CASSLTGGMFTEAFF. The chain joins TRBV27 to TRBJ1-1; 9 positions agree with TRBD1. The CDR3 has 15 amino acids. The junction had 6 bases not matched to a gene; V was cut back by 3 bases and J by 4 bases. In germline, CDR1 is MNHEY, CDR2 SMNVEV (reference sequence).

The chain combines TRBV19 with TRBJ2-3, with a weak D call TRBD2 (6 bases). The germline V gene encodes CDR1 LNHDA and CDR2 SQIVND (reference sequence). V was trimmed by 3 bases and J by 3 bases, leaving 16 bases between them. CDR3 length: 16 amino acids. The CDR3: CASSMTSRGITDTQYF. For the CDR3, the DNA is TGTGCCAGTAGTATGACGTCTCGCGGGATTACAGATACGCAGTATTTT.

This clone was picked up a small number of times. This rearrangement joins TRBV5-4 to TRBJ1-1, with D unresolved. With 1 base removed from V and 2 bases from J, the gap between germline ends came to 21 bases. CDR1 and CDR2 from the germline V gene are SGHNT and YYREEE (reference sequence). This CDR3 has 18 amino acids. CDR3 sequence reads: CASSLMASSYRRNTEAFF. CDR3 in DNA: TGTGCCAGCAGCTTGATGGCCTCGAGTTACCGGAGAAACACTGAAGCTTTCTTT.

The genes are TRBV28 and TRBJ1-4, with D possibly TRBD1 on 5 matching bases. The CDR3 is 14 residues long. With 5 bases removed from V and 7 bases from J, the gap between germline ends came to 14 bases. CDR1 is MDHEN, CDR2 SYDVKM, per germline. The CDR3 nucleotides are TGTGCCAGCAGTGCAATGGACCAGGGTGAAAAACTGTTTTTT. Protein sequence: CASSAMDQGEKLFF.

The chain recombines TRBV6-5 with TRBJ2-7; 8 nucleotides line up with TRBD1. Germline CDR1 is MNHEY and CDR2 is SVGAGI. The CDR3 is 15 amino acids. With V trimmed by 3 bases and J by 4 bases, 8 bases remained unmatched. The CDR3 loop reads CASSYSGGTEYEQYF. For the CDR3, the DNA is TGTGCCAGCAGTTATTCAGGGGGCACTGAATACGAGCAGTACTTC.

The chain links TRBV5-6 to TRBJ2-7, with D unclear. In germline, CDR1 is SGHDT, CDR2 YYEEEE. The CDR3 is 13 residues long. V shed 4 bases and J shed 4 bases, with 12 bases lying between them. For the CDR3, the DNA is TGTGCCAGCAGCCCAACCGCCGGGTACGAGCAGTACTTC. It translates to CASSPTAGYEQYF.

J is TRBJ1-4 and V is TRBV7-8; possibly TRBD1 for D (6 bases). The germline V gene encodes CDR1 SGHVS and CDR2 FQNEAQ. CDR3 size: 16 residues. V dropped 5 bases and J dropped 4 bases, with 17 bases sitting between them. CDR3 protein: CASSLKRDIINEKLFF. The CDR3 region has the DNA TGTGCCAGCAGCCTGAAACGGGACATCATTAATGAAAAACTGTTTTTT.

This sequence joins TRBV7-2 and TRBJ1-2; TRBD1 might be the D (6 bases). In germline, CDR1 is SGHTA, CDR2 FQGNSA. There are 13 residues in the CDR3. The V and J ends lost 6 bases and 8 bases respectively, with 16 bases between them. CDR3 protein: CASSQSPGEGYTF. DNA for the CDR3: TGTGCCAGCAGTCAGAGCCCAGGGGAAGGCTACACCTTC.

This clone was counted ten times or more. V and J are TRBV28 and TRBJ1-5; 7 nucleotides line up with TRBD1. V lost 5 bases to trimming and J lost 5 bases; unmatched junction nucleotides: 9. Looked up from germline, CDR1 is MDHEN and CDR2 is SYDVKM. This CDR3 contains 15 residues. CDR3 sequence reads: CASSLYGQEYQPQHF. The CDR3 nucleotides are TGTGCCAGCAGTCTTTACGGACAGGAATATCAGCCCCAGCATTTT.

The CDR3 DNA is TGCGCCAGCAGCCTAGATGACAGGGGGCTCGGGGAGCTGTTTTTT. Its translation: CASSLDDRGLGELFF. The chain carries TRBV4-1 and TRBJ2-2; 10 bases are a match to TRBD1. Germline CDR1 is MGHRA and CDR2 is YSYEKL. The CDR3 totals 15 residues. The junction had 6 bases not matched to a gene; V was cut back by 4 bases and J by 7 bases.

The chain carries TRBV11-2 and TRBJ2-5; TRBD1 agrees at 9 bases. This CDR3 has 13 amino acids. Germline CDR1 reads SGHAT; CDR2 reads FQNNGV. V lost 5 bases to trimming and J lost 4 bases; unmatched junction nucleotides: 2. DNA of the CDR3: TGTGCCAGCAGCCCGGACAGGGGAGAGACCCAGTACTTC. It encodes CASSPDRGETQYF.

The gene calls are TRBV6-5 and TRBJ2-7; D is ambiguous. This CDR3 comprises 14 residues. The V end was cut by 4 bases, the J end by 5 bases, with 15 bases between. Per germline, CDR1 MNHEY and CDR2 SVGAGI. CDR3 region: CASSWSPALNEQYF. CDR3 nucleotides: TGTGCCAGCAGTTGGAGCCCCGCTCTGAACGAGCAGTACTTC.

The chain employs TRBV28 and TRBJ2-1, with 8 nucleotides matching TRBD2. The CDR3 is 16 residues long. The V gene's germline CDR1 is MDHEN and CDR2 SYDVKM. V lost 6 bases and J lost 9; bases outside the gene matches: 16. For the CDR3, the DNA is TGTGCCAGCAGCCGGACCGGGACTAGTTTTTCTGGTGAGCAGTTCTTC. Translating gives CASSRTGTSFSGEQFF.

The gene calls are TRBV7-9 and TRBJ1-4, with TRBD1 matching 7 bases. The CDR3 is 15 residues long. CDR1 is SEHNR and CDR2 is FQNEAQ in the germline V gene (reference sequence). Trimming took 5 bases from V and 5 from J; bases not matched to a gene: 8. The CDR3 region is CASSLDRDENEKLFF. The CDR3 DNA reads TGTGCCAGCAGCCTTGACAGGGATGAGAATGAAAAACTGTTTTTT.

CDR3 loop: CASSVDPGKPLHF. The CDR3 region has the DNA TGTGCCAGCAGCGTAGATCCCGGGAAACCCCTCCACTTT. This rearrangement joins TRBV9 to TRBJ1-6; D remains ambiguous. The CDR3 length is 13 residues. V was shortened by 0 bases and J by 12 bases, with 10 bases between the two germline ends. CDR1 is SGDLS, CDR2 YYNGEE, per germline.

The chain employs TRBV5-4 and TRBJ2-7; 16 bases map to TRBD2. J lost 7 bases, V lost 4 bases, and 8 bases had no gene match. The germline gives CDR1 SGHNT, CDR2 YYREEE (reference sequence). The CDR3 sequence is 16 residues long. CDR3 sequence: CASSAPGLAGGREQYF. The DNA for the CDR3 is TGTGCCAGCAGCGCCCCGGGACTAGCGGGAGGGCGAGAGCAGTACTTC.

In its sample, this clone was seen once. The chain uses TRBV19 and TRBJ1-2; 7 positions match TRBD1. V was pared by 4 bases and J by 8 bases, with 16 bases of the junction left unmatched. The germline V gene encodes CDR1 LNHDA and CDR2 SQIVND (reference sequence). The CDR3 runs to 16 residues. This CDR3 is CASSTLPTGRSSGYTF. The CDR3 DNA is TGTGCCAGTAGTACCCTCCCGACAGGGAGGAGCTCCGGCTACACCTTC.